This T cell receptor beta chain is drawn from a study of beta chain features in type 1 diabetes. Study-level information: Similarity in age, gender and cell yields was seen between patients and healthy donors.

CD45RO/CCR7/CD25/CD127/CD95/CD27 staining was used to isolate CD4+ naive, central memory, regulatory and stem cell-like memory cells by sorting. The whole isolated RNA underwent reverse transcription, so sequencing captured expressed TCRB transcripts. Millions of reads, on average, came from each naive, central memory and regulatory T cell sample. This table comes from immunoSEQ multiplex PCR, and its TCRdb copy is limited to in-frame clones, with some not included. This table holds hundreds of thousands of clones, more than 13% found once. Regarding this clone: What it recognizes is unknown.

Study results and limitations: Within patients, naive, central memory and Treg TCRB repertoires seemed more similar than within healthy donors. TCRB CDR3s were moderately but significantly shorter in Type 1 diabetes patients in all four CD4+ subsets.

Per germline, CDR1 SEHNR and CDR2 FQNEAQ (reference sequence). Trimming took 3 bases from V and 4 from J; bases not matched to a gene: 3. The CDR3 contains 14 residues. Material: naive CD4+ T cells from blood. The gene calls are TRBV7-9 and TRBJ2-3; 8 bases are a match to TRBD1. The sequence derives from a young man with type 1 diabetes. The CDR3 sequence is CASSLDRVADTQYF. DNA for the CDR3: TGTGCCAGCAGCTTGGACAGGGTCGCAGATACGCAGTATTTT.